Included here is one TCR beta chain sequence, with context. The antigen is not known. The source of the sample is a study of shared clonotypes between healthy human individuals. The study's findings and limits: Clonotype sharing across four donors was observed for around 5.1% of naive CD4 clonotypes. It was the non-shared clonotypes that had lower generation probabilities than clonotypes shared by all four donors.

Germline CDR1 reads SQVTM; CDR2 reads ANQGSEA. V dropped 1 base and J dropped 7 bases, with 20 bases sitting between them. The CDR3 is 16 amino acids. The repertoire was sequenced with immunoSEQ multiplex PCR; TCRdb's copy has only in-frame clones and lacks some. Here the sample spans approximately 1.1 million clones, approximately 80% being singletons. Material for sequencing was memory CD4+ T cells from PBMCs. Subset of the sample: CD45RA-negative fraction. The receptor comes from a man between 18 and 35 years old in good health. Some clones in this sample may be carry-over from other donors' samples. This sequence joins TRBV29-1 and TRBJ2-1; D assignment may be TRBD1 or TRBD2 (5 bases each). The CDR3 is CSVEGHLAAEGNEQFF. DNA for the CDR3: TGCAGCGTTGAAGGGCACCTAGCAGCCGAGGGGAATGAGCAGTTCTTC.